This entry lists 5 T cell receptor beta chains sequenced from one sample in a study of shared clonotypes between healthy human individuals. Method: immunoSEQ multiplex PCR; TCRdb's copy keeps in-frame clones and lacks some. Among fewer than 2.5 million clones listed, roughly 93% were seen once. The sequenced material came from naive CD4+ T cells from PBMCs. Subset indicated: CD45RA+ positively selected. The receptors derive from a young man in good health. Some clones in this sample may be carry-over from other donors' samples.

Details on this clone: This specimen includes other DNA sequences encoding the same CDR3. The chain employs TRBV11-2 and TRBJ2-7; no clear D. Looked up from germline, CDR1 is SGHAT and CDR2 is FQNNGV. The V and J ends lost 4 bases and 3 bases respectively, with 7 bases between them. There are 12 residues in the CDR3. CDR3 in DNA: TGTGCCAGCAGCTCCATGGGCTACGAGCAGTACTTC. This sequence encodes CASSSMGYEQYF.

The chain recombines TRBV6-5 with TRBJ1-2, with 9 nucleotides matching TRBD1. Germline-derived CDR1 and CDR2 are MNHEY and SVGAGI. The ends lost 2 bases at V and 5 bases at J; junction bases unmatched: 6. The CDR3 has 15 residues. The CDR3 sequence: CASSYRSDRGYGYTF. For the CDR3, the DNA is TGTGCCAGCAGTTACCGATCAGACAGGGGGTATGGCTACACCTTC.

This rearrangement joins TRBV6-1 to TRBJ2-7, with a possible D match to TRBD1 (5 bases). Between the trimmed V and J ends, which lost 3 bases and 2 bases, there was a span of 14 bases. The CDR3 totals 15 residues. Germline CDR1 reads MNHNS; CDR2 reads SASEGT. The CDR3 protein is CASSDGAPETYEQYF. In DNA form, the CDR3 reads TGTGCCAGCAGTGATGGGGCCCCGGAGACCTACGAGCAGTACTTC.

The rearrangement links TRBV28 to TRBJ2-4; D might be TRBD2 (7 bases). V was pared by 4 bases and J by 4 bases, with 17 bases between. CDR3 length equals 16 residues. CDR1 is MDHEN and CDR2 is SYDVKM in the germline V gene. CDR3 protein: CASSSRGGTAKNIQYF. In DNA form, the CDR3 reads TGTGCCAGCAGTTCGAGGGGGGGTACTGCAAAAAACATTCAGTACTTC. The complete variable domain, with remaining parts taken from reference TRBV28 and TRBJ2-4, reads DVKVTQSSRYLVKRTGEKVFLECVQDMDHENMFWYRQDPGLGLRLIYFSYDVKMKEKGDIPEGYSVSREKKERFSLILESASTNQTSMYLCASSSRGGTAKNIQYFGAGTRLSVL.

Details on this clone: Other DNA sequences in the same sample also yield this CDR3. V usage is TRBV6-5 and J usage is TRBJ2-7, with TRBD2 identical over 14 bases. Losses at the gene ends were 7 bases for V and 2 bases for J; bases not matched to a gene: 4. The CDR3 is 15 amino acids. Germline assignment: CDR1 MNHEY and CDR2 SVGAGI. This chain's CDR3 is CASKGLAGGTYEQYF. CDR3 bases: TGTGCCAGCAAAGGACTAGCGGGAGGAACCTACGAGCAGTACTTC.